Listed here are 18 T cell receptor beta chains from one sample, sequenced in a study of blood T cell repertoires in COVID-19. Produced via immunoSEQ multiplex PCR; TCRdb's table is partial and in-frame only. The repertoire holds around 24,000 clones, with 90% as singletons. Specimen: peripheral blood. These receptors were obtained from a woman aged 55-70 years with active COVID-19.

The chain has TRBV6-2 or TRBV6-3 and TRBJ2-4; 7 nucleotides agree with TRBD1. Germline loops: CDR1 MNHEY, CDR2 SVGEGT. CDR3 size: 14 residues. Trimming removed 2 bases from V and 8 bases from J; junction bases left unmatched: 6. This chain's CDR3 is CASSYGRGMDIQYF. The CDR3 bases are TGTGCCAGCAGTTACGGCAGGGGGATGGACATTCAGTACTTC.

J is TRBJ2-2 and V is TRBV11-2; 12 positions match TRBD2. The junction had 6 bases not matched to a gene; V was cut back by 2 bases and J by 5 bases. The CDR3 has 17 residues. Germline V CDR1 and CDR2: SGHAT, FQNNGV. The CDR3: CASSLLLAGGITGELFF. CDR3 coding DNA: TGTGCCAGCAGCTTATTACTAGCGGGAGGTATTACCGGGGAGCTGTTTTTT.

The chain has TRBV28 and TRBJ2-5; 8 nucleotides match TRBD2. Germline V gene lookup returns CDR1 MDHEN and CDR2 SYDVKM. V lost 5 bases, J lost 1 base, and 9 bases stayed unmatched. The CDR3 has 16 amino acids. The CDR3 DNA is TGTGCCAGCAGTGCCCCTGGGGCGGGGGGCCAAGAGACCCAGTACTTC. Its protein product is CASSAPGAGGQETQYF.

The V and J genes are TRBV7-2 and TRBJ2-3; TRBD2 agrees at 9 bases. V shed 3 bases, J shed 4 bases, and the junction held 2 bases outside the gene matches. The CDR3 sequence is 14 residues long. Germline CDR1 reads SGHTA; CDR2 reads FQGNSA. The CDR3 region has the DNA TGTGCCAGCAGCTTTAGCGGGAGCTCAGATACGCAGTATTTT. Translated: CASSFSGSSDTQYF. The full variable domain, completed using reference TRBV7-2 and TRBJ2-3, is GAGVSQSPSNKVTEKGKDVELRCDPISGHTALYWYRQSLGQGLEFLIYFQGNSAPDKSGLPSDRFSAERTGGSVSTLTIQRTQQEDSAVYLCASSFSGSSDTQYFGPGTRLTVL.

This chain connects TRBV9 to TRBJ2-1; the match to TRBD2 covers 8 bases. Unmatched junction bases numbered 13, after V lost 0 bases and J lost 8 bases. The CDR3 has 17 residues. Per germline, CDR1 SGDLS and CDR2 YYNGEE. The CDR3 loop is CASSVGGRREVSHEQFF. The CDR3 DNA follows: TGTGCCAGCAGCGTAGGAGGTCGGCGGGAGGTCAGTCATGAGCAGTTCTTC.

The chain combines TRBV10-3 with TRBJ2-7; a weak D match, TRBD1 (6 bases). V was pared by 8 bases and J by 2 bases, with 13 bases between. Germline CDR1 reads ENHRY; CDR2 reads SYGVKD. The CDR3 is 13 amino acids. In nucleotides, the CDR3 is TGTGCCATCTTTGACCAGGGGACCTACGAGCAGTACTTC. Translating gives CAIFDQGTYEQYF.

This chain joins TRBV19 and TRBJ2-1; 9 nucleotides line up with TRBD2. The CDR3 has 13 amino acids. Per germline, CDR1 LNHDA and CDR2 SQIVND (reference sequence). V lost 10 bases to trimming and J lost 2 bases; unmatched junction nucleotides: 3. The CDR3 DNA reads as TGTGCCACTATAGCGGGAGCCTACAATGAGCAGTTCTTC. Encoded protein: CATIAGAYNEQFF. Full variable domain (missing parts from reference TRBV19 and TRBJ2-1): DGGITQSPKYLFRKEGQNVTLSCEQNLNHDAMYWYRQDPGQGLRLIYYSQIVNDFQKGDIAEGYSVSREKKESFPLTVTSAQKNPTAFYLCATIAGAYNEQFFGPGTRLTVL.

The rearrangement joins TRBV3-1 (or the pseudogene TRBV3-2) to TRBJ2-3; weak D call: TRBD1 (5 bases). The germline gives CDR1 LGHDT, CDR2 YNNKEL (reference sequence). There are 13 residues in the CDR3. The V gene lost 0 bases and the J gene lost 9 bases, with 10 bases spanning the gap. DNA for the CDR3: TGTGCCAGCAGCCAAGAGACATACAGGACGCAGTATTTT. Translated: CASSQETYRTQYF.

The rearrangement links TRBV6-5 to TRBJ1-1, with 10 bases lining up with TRBD1. Germline lookup yields CDR1 MNHEY and CDR2 SVGAGI. This CDR3 has 12 amino acids. V lost 6 bases, J lost 10 bases, and 5 bases stayed unmatched. CDR3 DNA: TGTGCCAGCAGAGACAGGGGGCTGCTAGCTTTCTTT. It yields the protein CASRDRGLLAFF.

The chain carries TRBV29-1 and TRBJ2-1; D unclear. V was trimmed by 6 bases and J by 0 bases, leaving 12 bases between them. This CDR3 has 14 residues. Germline V lookup: CDR1 SQVTM, CDR2 ANQGSEA. The CDR3 region has the DNA TGCAGCGTCAGGCACAAGAGCTCCTACAATGAGCAGTTCTTC. Translation: CSVRHKSSYNEQFF.

The V gene is TRBV7-9, the J gene TRBJ2-1; D not certain. Per germline, CDR1 SEHNR and CDR2 FQNEAQ (reference sequence). With 0 bases removed from V and 0 bases from J, the gap between germline ends came to 6 bases. The CDR3 length is 15 residues. The CDR3, as DNA: TGTGCCAGCAGCTTAGCTTTCAGCTCCTACAATGAGCAGTTCTTC. This codes for CASSLAFSSYNEQFF.

The chain links TRBV29-1 to TRBJ2-5; D is ambiguous. The CDR3 has 12 amino acids. Looked up from germline, CDR1 is SQVTM and CDR2 is ANQGSEA. The V end lost 2 bases, the J end lost 1 base, and 5 bases lay between the germline ends. CDR3 loop: CSVELVQETQYF. Written as DNA, the CDR3 is TGCAGCGTTGAACTCGTCCAAGAGACCCAGTACTTC.

This CDR3 reads CASSQLGQENIQYF. The CDR3 DNA follows: TGTGCCAGCAGCCAATTGGGGCAGGAAAACATTCAGTACTTC. The chain combines TRBV3-1 (or the pseudogene TRBV3-2) with TRBJ2-4; the D gene is possibly TRBD1 (5 bases). The germline gives CDR1 LGHDT, CDR2 YNNKEL (reference sequence). This CDR3 has 14 amino acids. V gave up 2 bases and J gave up 5 bases, with 10 bases separating them.

This chain connects TRBV7-6 to TRBJ2-7; D might be TRBD1 (6 bases). V was pared by 1 base and J by 5 bases, with 15 bases between. This CDR3 has 15 amino acids. Germline V CDR1 and CDR2: SGHVS, FNYEAQ. The CDR3 loop is CASSLEAGVTDEQYF. The DNA for the CDR3 is TGTGCCAGCAGCTTAGAAGCAGGGGTTACCGACGAGCAGTACTTC. Together with reference TRBV7-6 and TRBJ2-7, the CDR3 gives the full variable domain: GAGVSQSPRYKVTKRGQDVALRCDPISGHVSLYWYRQALGQGPEFLTYFNYEAQQDKSGLPNDRFSAERPEGSISTLTIQRTEQRDSAMYRCASSLEAGVTDEQYFGPGTRLTVT.

V is TRBV24-1 and J is TRBJ2-1, with 13 nucleotides matching TRBD2. The V and J ends lost 1 base and 8 bases, in that order; junction bases with no gene match: 4. Germline V gives CDR1 KGHDR, CDR2 SFDVKD. There are 16 residues in the CDR3. The DNA of the CDR3 is TGTGCCACCAGTGATTTCTCGACTAGCGGGGGGTATGAGCAGTTCTTC. It codes for CATSDFSTSGGYEQFF.

The chain carries TRBV28 and TRBJ1-6; TRBD1 matches 8 bases. There are 13 residues in the CDR3. Germline lookup yields CDR1 MDHEN and CDR2 SYDVKM. V lost 7 bases to trimming and J lost 10 bases; unmatched junction nucleotides: 6. In nucleotides, the CDR3 is TGTGCCAGCACCGGACAGGGTTGGTCACCCCTCCACTTT. Protein: CASTGQGWSPLHF.

About this clone: Germline and junction disagree at one end, which may indicate a read error. The rearrangement uses TRBV6-2 or TRBV6-3 and TRBJ2-2; a possible D gene is TRBD2 (5 bases). CDR1 and CDR2 from the germline V gene are MNHEY and SVGEGT. The CDR3 contains 11 residues. The CDR3 sequence is CASSFGGWLWF. DNA of the CDR3: TGTGCCAGCAGTTTTGGAGGATGGCTATGGTTT.

This chain connects TRBV7-9 to TRBJ2-2, with 13 bases fitting TRBD2. The V and J ends lost 0 bases and 6 bases, in that order; junction bases with no gene match: 4. CDR1 is SEHNR, CDR2 FQNEAQ, per germline (reference sequence). CDR3 length equals 17 residues. CDR3 sequence: CASSLAGLAGTSGELFF. The CDR3 region has the DNA TGTGCCAGCAGCTTAGCGGGACTAGCGGGAACCTCCGGGGAGCTGTTTTTT.